These T cell receptor beta chains were read from a single sample in a study of shared T cell receptors in the human thymus. Libraries were prepared by immunoSEQ multiplex PCR; TCRdb keeps only in-frame clonotypes and omits some of them. The sample lists 500,000 to 850,000 clones, over 75% occurring once. These same records also appear under a second study, on human thymus T cells.

Sequenced input: thymocytes. Receptor source: a boy younger than two with a congenital heart defect. Each CDR3 is given with its conserved first and last residue. The D gene is left open where the match is weak. Size values are once, few and many counts, or a class for expanded clones, and some rows have none.

j_call clone_size d_call cdr3_length v_call cdr3_nt cdr3_aa
TRBJ1-6 once TRBD1 17 TRBV7-2 TGTGCCAGCAGCTTAGTGGACAGGGGCTACATTAATTCACCCCTCCACTTT CASSLVDRGYINSPLHF
TRBJ2-4 - - 16 TRBV19 TGTGCCAGTAGTCTTGAGGTGGGTCGAGCCAAAAACATTCAGTACTTC CASSLEVGRAKNIQYF
TRBJ1-4 - TRBD1 16 TRBV6-5 TGTGCCAGCAGTTACTCCCGACAGGGATTAGGTGAAAAACTGTTTTTT CASSYSRQGLGEKLFF
TRBJ2-1 - TRBD1 13 TRBV27 TGTGCCAGCGGGACAGTCTCCTACAATGAGCAGTTCTTC CASGTVSYNEQFF
TRBJ1-5 - - 12 TRBV28 TGTGCCACCGTGTTTAGCAATCAGCCCCAGCATTTT CATVFSNQPQHF
TRBJ2-7 once TRBD2 14 TRBV4-3 TGCGCCAGTAGCGGGAGGGCCGGCGCCTACGAGCAGTACTTC CASSGRAGAYEQYF
TRBJ2-7 - - 13 TRBV7-6 TGTGCCAGCAGCTACACAGGACCCTACGAGCAGTACTTC CASSYTGPYEQYF
TRBJ1-1 - - 13 TRBV6-1 TGTGCCAGCAGTGGGTCACAAACCCCGTCAGCTTTCTTT CASSGSQTPSAFF
TRBJ2-7 - TRBD1 19 TRBV7-9 TGTGCCAGCAGCTTAGTTCCGGGACAGGGGGCGGTAGTTACCTACGAGCAGTACTTC CASSLVPGQGAVVTYEQYF
TRBJ1-2 - - 12 TRBV7-9 TGTGCCAGCAGATTTCGGACAGATGGCTACACCTTC CASRFRTDGYTF
TRBJ1-1 - TRBD1 15 TRBV5-6 TGTGCCAGCTCCCCCAAGGACAGGTTGAACACTGAAGCTTTCTTT CASSPKDRLNTEAFF
TRBJ2-2 - - 14 TRBV5-6 TGTGCCAGCAGTTGTTGGAGCGGCACCGGGGAGCTGTTTTTT CASSCWSGTGELFF
TRBJ2-3 - TRBD2 17 TRBV12-5 TGTGCTAGTGGTTTGCCACGGGGGGGGAGCGGCACAGATACGCAGTATTTT CASGLPRGGSGTDTQYF
TRBJ2-7 once TRBD1 15 TRBV28 TGTGCCAGCAGACGTGACAGGGGGTGGGACTACGAGCAGTACTTC CASRRDRGWDYEQYF
TRBJ1-2 - TRBD1 14 TRBV7-9 TGTGCCAGCAGCTGGGGACAGTTACTCTATGGCTACACCTTC CASSWGQLLYGYTF
TRBJ2-7 - - 13 TRBV5-1 TGCGCCAGCAGCTTGGAGGGGGGGTACGAGCAGTACTTC CASSLEGGYEQYF
TRBJ2-7 - TRBD2 15 TRBV2 TGTGCCATCTCTACGGCGACTAGCGGGAGGGGCGAGCAGTACTTC CAISTATSGRGEQYF